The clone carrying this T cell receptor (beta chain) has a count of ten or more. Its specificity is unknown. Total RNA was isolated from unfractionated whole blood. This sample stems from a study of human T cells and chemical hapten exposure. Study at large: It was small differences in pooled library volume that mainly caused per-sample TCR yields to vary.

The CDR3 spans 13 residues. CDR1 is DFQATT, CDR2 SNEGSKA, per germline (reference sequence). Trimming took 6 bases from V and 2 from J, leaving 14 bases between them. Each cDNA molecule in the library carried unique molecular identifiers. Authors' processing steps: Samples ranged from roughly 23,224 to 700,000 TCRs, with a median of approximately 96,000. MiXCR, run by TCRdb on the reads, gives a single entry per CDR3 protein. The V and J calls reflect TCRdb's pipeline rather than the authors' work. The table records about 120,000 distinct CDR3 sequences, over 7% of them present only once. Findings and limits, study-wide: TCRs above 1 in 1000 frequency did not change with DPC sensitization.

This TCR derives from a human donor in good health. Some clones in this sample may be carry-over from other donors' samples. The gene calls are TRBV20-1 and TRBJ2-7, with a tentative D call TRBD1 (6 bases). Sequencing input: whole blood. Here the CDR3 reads CSAKDSDTYEQYF. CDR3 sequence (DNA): TGCAGTGCCAAGGACAGTGACACCTACGAGCAGTACTTC.